The present T cell receptor (beta chain) was sequenced within a study of CD8+ T cells in alopecia areata. General study results and limits: Lesional scalp exceeded normal scalp in clonality, especially in alopecia totalis/universalis.

Extraction and reverse transcription of RNA yielded cDNA as the sequencing template. The data were produced by immunoSEQ multiplex PCR, yet TCRdb's version contains in-frame clones alone and is incomplete. The sample has around 190,000 clones; less than 65% are singletons. Indicated treatment: oral pan-JAK inhibitor, 5-10 mg twice daily. A note on this clone: What it binds is unknown.

The CDR3 length is 13 residues. With 9 bases removed from V and 5 bases from J, the gap between germline ends came to 16 bases. Germline CDR1 and CDR2: MNHNY and SVGAGI (reference sequence). Sample: CD4+ T cells sorted from blood, taken at week 24, from a patient treated with tofacitinib. The source of this sequence is a human donor with alopecia areata. The V call is TRBV6-6, the J call TRBJ1-1, with D uncertain. The CDR3 loop reads CASSQIGSTEAFF. In DNA form, the CDR3 reads TGTGCCAGTTCTCAGATTGGGAGTACTGAAGCTTTCTTT.